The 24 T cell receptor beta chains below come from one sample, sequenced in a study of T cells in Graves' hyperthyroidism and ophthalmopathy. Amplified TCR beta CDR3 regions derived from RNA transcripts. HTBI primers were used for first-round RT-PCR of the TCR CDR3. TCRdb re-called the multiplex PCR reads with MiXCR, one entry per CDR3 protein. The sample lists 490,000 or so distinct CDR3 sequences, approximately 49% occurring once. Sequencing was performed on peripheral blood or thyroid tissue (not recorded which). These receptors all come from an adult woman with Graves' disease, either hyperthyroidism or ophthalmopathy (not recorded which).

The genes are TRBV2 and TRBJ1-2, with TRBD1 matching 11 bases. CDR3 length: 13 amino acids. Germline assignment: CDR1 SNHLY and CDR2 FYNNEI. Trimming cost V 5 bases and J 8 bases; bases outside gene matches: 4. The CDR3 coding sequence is TGTGCCAGCAGTATGGACAGGGGGCGAGGCTACACCTTC. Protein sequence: CASSMDRGRGYTF.

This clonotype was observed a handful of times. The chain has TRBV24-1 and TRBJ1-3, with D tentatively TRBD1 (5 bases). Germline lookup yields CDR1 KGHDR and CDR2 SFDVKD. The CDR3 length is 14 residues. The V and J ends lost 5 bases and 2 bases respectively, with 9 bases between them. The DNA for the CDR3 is TGTGCCACCAGTGTTGCGGGACCTGGAAACACCATATATTTT. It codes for CATSVAGPGNTIYF.

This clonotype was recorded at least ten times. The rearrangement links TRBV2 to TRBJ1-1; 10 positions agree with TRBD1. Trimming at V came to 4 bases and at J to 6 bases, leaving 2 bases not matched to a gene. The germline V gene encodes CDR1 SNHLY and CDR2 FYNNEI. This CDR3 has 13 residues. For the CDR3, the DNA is TGTGCCAGCAGTGGACAGGGGGCTTCTGAAGCTTTCTTT. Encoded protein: CASSGQGASEAFF. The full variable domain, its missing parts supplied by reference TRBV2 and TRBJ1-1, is EPEVTQTPSHQVTQMGQEVILRCVPISNHLYFYWYRQILGQKVEFLVSFYNNEISEKSEIFDDQFSVERPDGSNFTLKIRSTKLEDSAMYFCASSGQGASEAFFGQGTRLTVV.

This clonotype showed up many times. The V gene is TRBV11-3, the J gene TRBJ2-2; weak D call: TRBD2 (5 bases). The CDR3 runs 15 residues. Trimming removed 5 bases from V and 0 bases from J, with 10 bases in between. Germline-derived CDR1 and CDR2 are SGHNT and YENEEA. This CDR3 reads CASSPQLANTGELFF. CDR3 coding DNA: TGTGCCAGCAGCCCACAACTAGCGAACACCGGGGAGCTGTTTTTT.

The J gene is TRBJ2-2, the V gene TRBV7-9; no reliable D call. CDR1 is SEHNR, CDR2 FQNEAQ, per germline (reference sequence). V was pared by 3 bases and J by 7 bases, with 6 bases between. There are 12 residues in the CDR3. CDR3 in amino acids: CASSFSDGELFF. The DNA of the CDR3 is TGTGCCAGCAGCTTTTCAGACGGGGAGCTGTTTTTT.

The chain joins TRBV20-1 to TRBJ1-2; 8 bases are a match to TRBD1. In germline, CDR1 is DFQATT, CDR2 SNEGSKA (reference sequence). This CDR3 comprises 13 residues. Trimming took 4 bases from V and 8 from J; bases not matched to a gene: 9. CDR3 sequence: CSAILDRGVGYTF. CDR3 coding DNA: TGCAGTGCTATCCTAGACAGGGGAGTCGGCTACACCTTC.

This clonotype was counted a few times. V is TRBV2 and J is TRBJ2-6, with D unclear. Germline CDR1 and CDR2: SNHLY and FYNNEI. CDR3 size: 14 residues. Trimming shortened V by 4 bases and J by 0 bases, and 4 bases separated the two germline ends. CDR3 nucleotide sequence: TGTGCCAGCAGTGCTGTCTCTGGGGCCAACGTCCTGACTTTC. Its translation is CASSAVSGANVLTF.

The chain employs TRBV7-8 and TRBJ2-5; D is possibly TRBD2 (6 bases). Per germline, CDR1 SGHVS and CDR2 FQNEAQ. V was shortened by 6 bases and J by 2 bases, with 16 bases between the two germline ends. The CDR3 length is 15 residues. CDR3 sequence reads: CASSGLTEPQETQYF. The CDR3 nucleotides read TGTGCCAGCAGTGGACTAACGGAACCACAAGAGACCCAGTACTTC.

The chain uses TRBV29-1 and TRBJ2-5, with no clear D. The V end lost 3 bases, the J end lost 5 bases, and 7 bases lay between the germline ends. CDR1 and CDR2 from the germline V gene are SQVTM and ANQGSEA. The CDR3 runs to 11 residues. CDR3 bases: TGCAGCGTTGACGATAGGGAGACCCAGTACTTC. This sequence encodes CSVDDRETQYF.

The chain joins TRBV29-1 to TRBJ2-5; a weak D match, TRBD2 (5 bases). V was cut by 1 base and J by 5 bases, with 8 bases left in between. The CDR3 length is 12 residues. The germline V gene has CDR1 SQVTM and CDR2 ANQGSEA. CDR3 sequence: CSVEVGGETQYF. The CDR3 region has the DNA TGCAGCGTTGAAGTCGGCGGGGAGACCCAGTACTTC.

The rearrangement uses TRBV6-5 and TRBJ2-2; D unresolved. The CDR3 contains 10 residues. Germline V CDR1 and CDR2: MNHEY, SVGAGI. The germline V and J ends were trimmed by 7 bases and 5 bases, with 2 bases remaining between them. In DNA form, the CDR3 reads TGTGCCAGCATTACCGGGGAGCTGTTTTTT. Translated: CASITGELFF.

The CDR3 region is CASSVHRGRNGYTF. The CDR3 bases are TGTGCCAGCAGCGTTCACAGGGGGCGTAATGGCTACACCTTC. V and J are TRBV7-2 and TRBJ1-2, with 9 bases fitting TRBD1. This CDR3 region has 14 residues. CDR1 and CDR2 from the germline V gene are SGHTA and FQGNSA. The V segment lost 5 bases and the J segment 6 bases; nucleotides outside the gene matches: 7.

CDR3 region: CAISTGRLGSGELFF. CDR3 coding DNA: TGTGCCATCAGTACTGGACGGCTGGGCTCCGGGGAGCTGTTTTTT. The J gene is TRBJ2-2, the V gene TRBV10-3; D remains ambiguous. Germline loops: CDR1 ENHRY, CDR2 SYGVKD. The CDR3 runs 15 residues. The ends were cut back, 5 bases at V and 6 bases at J, with 16 bases in the middle.

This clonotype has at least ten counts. The CDR3 spells CATSRDRANTGELFF. The CDR3 DNA sequence: TGTGCCACCAGTCGGGACAGAGCGAACACCGGGGAGCTGTTTTTT. The V gene is TRBV24-1, the J gene TRBJ2-2; TRBD1 matches 7 bases. The V and J ends lost 6 bases and 0 bases, in that order; junction bases with no gene match: 3. The length of the CDR3 is 15 residues. Per germline, CDR1 KGHDR and CDR2 SFDVKD.

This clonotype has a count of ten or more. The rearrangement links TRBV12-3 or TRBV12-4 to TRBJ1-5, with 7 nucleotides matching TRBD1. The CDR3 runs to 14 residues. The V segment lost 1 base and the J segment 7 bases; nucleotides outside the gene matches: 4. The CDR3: CASSLDQGGQPQHF. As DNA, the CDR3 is TGTGCCAGCAGTTTAGATCAGGGGGGGCAGCCCCAGCATTTT.

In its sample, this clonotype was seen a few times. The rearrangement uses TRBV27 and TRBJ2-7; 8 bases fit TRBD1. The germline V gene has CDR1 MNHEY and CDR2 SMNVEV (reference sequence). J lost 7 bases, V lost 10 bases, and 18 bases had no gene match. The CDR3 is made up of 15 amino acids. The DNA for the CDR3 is TGTGCCACCCTCGGACAGGGATTCTCCTCGCGTGAGCAGTACTTC. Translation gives CATLGQGFSSREQYF.

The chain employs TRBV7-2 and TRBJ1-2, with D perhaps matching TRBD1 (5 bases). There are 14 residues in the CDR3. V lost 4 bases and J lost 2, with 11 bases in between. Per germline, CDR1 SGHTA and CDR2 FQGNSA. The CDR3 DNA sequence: TGTGCCAGCAGCTACGCCGACAGAAACTATGGCTACACCTTC. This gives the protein CASSYADRNYGYTF.

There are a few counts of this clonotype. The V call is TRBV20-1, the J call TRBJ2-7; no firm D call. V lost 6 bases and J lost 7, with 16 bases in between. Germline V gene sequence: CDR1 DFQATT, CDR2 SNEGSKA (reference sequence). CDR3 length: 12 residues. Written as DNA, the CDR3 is TGCAGTGCCACATTACAATACGCGGAGCAGTACTTC. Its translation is CSATLQYAEQYF.

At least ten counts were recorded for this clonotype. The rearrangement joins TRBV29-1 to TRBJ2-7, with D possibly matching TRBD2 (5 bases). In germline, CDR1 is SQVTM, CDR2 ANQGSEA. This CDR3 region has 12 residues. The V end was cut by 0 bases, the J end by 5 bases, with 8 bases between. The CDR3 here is CSVEEGVNEQYF. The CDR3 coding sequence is TGCAGCGTTGAAGAGGGAGTGAACGAGCAGTACTTC.

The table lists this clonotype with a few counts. This chain's CDR3 is CASSPGQGGNTIYF. CDR3 in DNA: TGCGCCAGCAGCCCGGGACAGGGCGGAAACACCATATATTTT. The J gene is TRBJ1-3, the V gene TRBV5-1; 9 positions agree with TRBD1. The ends lost 4 bases at V and 4 bases at J; junction bases unmatched: 3. CDR1 SGHRS and CDR2 YFSETQ come from the germline V gene. The CDR3 extends over 14 amino acids.

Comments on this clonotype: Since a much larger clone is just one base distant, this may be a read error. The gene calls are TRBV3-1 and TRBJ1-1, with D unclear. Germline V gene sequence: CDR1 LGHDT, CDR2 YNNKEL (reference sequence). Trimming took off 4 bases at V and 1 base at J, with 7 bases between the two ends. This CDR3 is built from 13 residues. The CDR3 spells CASSPQPNTEAFF. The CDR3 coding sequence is TGTGCCAGCAGCCCACAGCCGAACACTGAAGCTTTCTTT.

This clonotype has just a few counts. As DNA, the CDR3 is TGTGCCAGCAGTGATTGGGGACAGGGCAATTCACCCCTCCACTTT. Protein: CASSDWGQGNSPLHF. The rearrangement joins TRBV25-1 to TRBJ1-6, with 9 bases that match TRBD1. This CDR3 comprises 15 residues. Germline-derived CDR1 and CDR2 are MGHDK and SYGVNS. Germline trimming cut 3 bases from V and 7 bases from J; bases unmatched to any gene: 4.

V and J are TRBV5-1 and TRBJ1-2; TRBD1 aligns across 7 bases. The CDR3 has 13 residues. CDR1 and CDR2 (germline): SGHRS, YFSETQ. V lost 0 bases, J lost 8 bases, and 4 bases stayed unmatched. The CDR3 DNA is TGCGCCAGCAGCTTGGCGACAGGGCGAGGCTACACCTTC. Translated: CASSLATGRGYTF.

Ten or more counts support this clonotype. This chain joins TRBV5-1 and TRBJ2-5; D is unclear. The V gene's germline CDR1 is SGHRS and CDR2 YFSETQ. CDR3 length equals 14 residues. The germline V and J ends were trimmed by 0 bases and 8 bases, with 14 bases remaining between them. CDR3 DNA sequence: TGCGCCAGCAGCTTGGAGGCAGAGCCAATCACCCAGTACTTC. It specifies CASSLEAEPITQYF.